One T cell receptor (beta chain) is described in this entry. Its antigen is not identified. The unexposed donors gave CD4+ T cells in about 2011-2018, prior to COVID-19. Isolation of CD4+ T cells took place after about eleven days in culture. These data originate in a study of CD4 T cells in relation to SARS-CoV-2 and coronaviruses. The CDR3 totals 14 residues. The V gene's germline CDR1 is GTSNPN and CDR2 SVGIG (reference sequence). With V trimmed by 0 bases and J by 9 bases, 9 bases remained unmatched. Produced via immunoSEQ multiplex PCR; TCRdb's table is partial and in-frame only. The sample lists 10,000 to 15,000 clones; roughly three quarters were seen once.

The chain joins TRBV30 to TRBJ1-1; 8 bases line up with TRBD1. Sequenced material: CD4+ T cells from PBMCs, cultured in vitro. The clonotype comes from a human donor in good health. The CDR3 loop is CAWSVSSGGFQAFF. The CDR3 bases are TGTGCCTGGAGTGTAAGTTCAGGGGGCTTCCAAGCTTTCTTT.